This TCR beta chain was observed in a study of technical replicates of blood from a handful of donors. The CDR3 length is 13 residues. CDR1 and CDR2 (germline): SGHRS, YFSETQ. V shed 0 bases, J shed 4 bases, and the junction held 0 bases outside the gene matches. This clone was detected once. Here immunoSEQ multiplex PCR was the method, and the copy in TCRdb shows in-frame clones only, minus some. The repertoire includes about 72,000 clones, roughly 95% of them detected once, and approximately 0.22% sits in the top ten. This TCR was sampled from a human donor in good health. This chain connects TRBV5-1 to TRBJ2-5; TRBD1 matches at 7 bases. The sample consisted of T cells isolated from PBMCs. The CDR3 is CASSLEGAETQYF. In DNA form, the CDR3 reads TGCGCCAGCAGCTTGGAGGGGGCAGAGACCCAGTACTTC.